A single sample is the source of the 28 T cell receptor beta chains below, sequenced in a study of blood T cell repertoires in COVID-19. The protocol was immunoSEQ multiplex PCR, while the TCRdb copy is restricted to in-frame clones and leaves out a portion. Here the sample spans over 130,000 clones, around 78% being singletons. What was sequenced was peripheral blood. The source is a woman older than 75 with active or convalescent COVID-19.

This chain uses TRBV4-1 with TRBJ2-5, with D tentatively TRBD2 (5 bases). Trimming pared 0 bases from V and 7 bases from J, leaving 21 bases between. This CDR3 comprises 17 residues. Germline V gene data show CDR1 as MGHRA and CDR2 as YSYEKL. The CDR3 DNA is TGCGCCAGCAGCCAAGAGCGGAATATAGGGCTAGCCGGGACCCAGTACTTC. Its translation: CASSQERNIGLAGTQYF.

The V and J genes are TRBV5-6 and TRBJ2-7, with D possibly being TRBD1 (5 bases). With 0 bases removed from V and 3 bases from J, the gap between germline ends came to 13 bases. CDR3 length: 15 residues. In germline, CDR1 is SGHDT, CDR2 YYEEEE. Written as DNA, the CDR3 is TGTGCCAGCAGCTTGGGGGCAGGGTCTAGCTACGAGCAGTACTTC. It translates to CASSLGAGSSYEQYF.

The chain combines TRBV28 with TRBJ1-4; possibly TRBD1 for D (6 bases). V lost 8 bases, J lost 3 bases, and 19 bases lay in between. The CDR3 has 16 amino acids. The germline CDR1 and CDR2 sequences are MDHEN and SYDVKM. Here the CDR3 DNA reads TGTGCCAGCGCCATCGGGGGGCGCGGGTCTAATGAAAAACTGTTTTTT. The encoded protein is CASAIGGRGSNEKLFF.

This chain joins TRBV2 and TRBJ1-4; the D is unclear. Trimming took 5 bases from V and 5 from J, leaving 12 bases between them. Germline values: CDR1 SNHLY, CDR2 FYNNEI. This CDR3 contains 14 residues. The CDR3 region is CASSPRSRNEKLFF. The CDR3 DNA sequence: TGTGCCAGCAGTCCGCGAAGTCGAAATGAAAAACTGTTTTTT.

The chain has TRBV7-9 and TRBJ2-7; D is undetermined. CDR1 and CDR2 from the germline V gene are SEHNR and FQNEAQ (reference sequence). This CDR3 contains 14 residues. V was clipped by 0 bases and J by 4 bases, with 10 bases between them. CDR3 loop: CASSLAGRHYEQYF. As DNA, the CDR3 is TGTGCCAGCAGCTTAGCAGGCAGACATTACGAGCAGTACTTC.

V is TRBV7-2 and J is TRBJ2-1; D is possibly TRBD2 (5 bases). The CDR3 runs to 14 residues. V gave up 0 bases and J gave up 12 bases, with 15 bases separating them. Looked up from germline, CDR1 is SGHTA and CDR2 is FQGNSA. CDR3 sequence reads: CASSLARTPEGQFF. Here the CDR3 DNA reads TGTGCCAGCAGCTTAGCGCGGACTCCCGAAGGGCAGTTCTTC.

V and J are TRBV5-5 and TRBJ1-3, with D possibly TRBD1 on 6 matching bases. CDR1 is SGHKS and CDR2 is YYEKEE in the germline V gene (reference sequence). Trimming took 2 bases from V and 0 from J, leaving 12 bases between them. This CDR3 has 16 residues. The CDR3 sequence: CASSFWGRYSGNTIYF. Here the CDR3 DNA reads TGTGCCAGCAGCTTCTGGGGGCGGTACTCTGGAAACACCATATATTTT.

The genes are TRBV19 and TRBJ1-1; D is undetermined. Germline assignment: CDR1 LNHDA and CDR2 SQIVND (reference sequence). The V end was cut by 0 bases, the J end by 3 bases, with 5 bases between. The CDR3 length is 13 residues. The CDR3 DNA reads TGTGCCAGTAGTATAGATCGGGACACTGAAGCTTTCTTT. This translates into CASSIDRDTEAFF.

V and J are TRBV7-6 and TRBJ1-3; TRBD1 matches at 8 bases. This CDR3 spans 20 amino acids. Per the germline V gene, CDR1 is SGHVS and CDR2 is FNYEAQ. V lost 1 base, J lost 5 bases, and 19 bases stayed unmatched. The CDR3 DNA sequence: TGTGCCAGCAGCTTAGAACCACCGACAGGGGCCTTACGAGCAAGAAACACCATATATTTT. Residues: CASSLEPPTGALRARNTIYF.

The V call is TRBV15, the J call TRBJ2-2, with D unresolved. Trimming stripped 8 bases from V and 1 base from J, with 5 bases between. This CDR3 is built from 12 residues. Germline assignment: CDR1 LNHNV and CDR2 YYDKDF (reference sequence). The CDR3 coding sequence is TGTGCCACCCGCGGGAACACCGGGGAGCTGTTTTTT. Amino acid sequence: CATRGNTGELFF.

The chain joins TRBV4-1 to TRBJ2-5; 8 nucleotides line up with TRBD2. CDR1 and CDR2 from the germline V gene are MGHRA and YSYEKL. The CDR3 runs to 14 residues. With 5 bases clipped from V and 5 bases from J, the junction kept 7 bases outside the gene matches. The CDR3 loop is CASSNTGLAETQYF. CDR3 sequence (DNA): TGCGCCAGCAGCAACACTGGACTAGCTGAGACCCAGTACTTC.

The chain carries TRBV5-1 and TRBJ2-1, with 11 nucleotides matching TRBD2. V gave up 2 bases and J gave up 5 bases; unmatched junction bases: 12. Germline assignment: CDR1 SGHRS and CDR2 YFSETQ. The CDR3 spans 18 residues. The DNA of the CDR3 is TGCGCCAGCAGCTTACGACTCTCCGTAGCGGGGGGGGACAATGAGCAGTTCTTC. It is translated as CASSLRLSVAGGDNEQFF. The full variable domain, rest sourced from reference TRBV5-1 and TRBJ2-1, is KAGVTQTPRYLIKTRGQQVTLSCSPISGHRSVSWYQQTPGQGLQFLFEYFSETQRNKGNFPGRFSGRQFSNSRSEMNVSTLELGDSALYLCASSLRLSVAGGDNEQFFGPGTRLTVL.

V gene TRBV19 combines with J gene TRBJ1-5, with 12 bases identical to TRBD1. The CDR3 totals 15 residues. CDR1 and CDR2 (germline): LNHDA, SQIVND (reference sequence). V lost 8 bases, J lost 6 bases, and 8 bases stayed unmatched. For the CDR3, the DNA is TGTGCCAGTCAGGCGGGGACAGGGGGCTTTCAGCCCCAGCATTTT. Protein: CASQAGTGGFQPQHF.

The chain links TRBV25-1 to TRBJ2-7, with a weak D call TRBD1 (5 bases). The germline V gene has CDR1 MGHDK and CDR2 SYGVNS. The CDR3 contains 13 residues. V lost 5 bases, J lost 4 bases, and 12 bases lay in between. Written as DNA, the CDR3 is TGTGCCAGCAGTCGCGGACACCTTTACGAGCAGTACTTC. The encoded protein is CASSRGHLYEQYF.

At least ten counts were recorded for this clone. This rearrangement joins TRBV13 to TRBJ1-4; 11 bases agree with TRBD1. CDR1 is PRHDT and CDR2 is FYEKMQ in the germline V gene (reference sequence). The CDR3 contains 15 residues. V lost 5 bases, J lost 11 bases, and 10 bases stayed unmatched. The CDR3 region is CASSAAGTGGKKLFF. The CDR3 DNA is TGTGCCAGCAGCGCCGCAGGGACAGGGGGGAAGAAACTGTTTTTT. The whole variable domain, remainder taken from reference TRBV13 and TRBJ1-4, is AAGVIQSPRHLIKEKRETATLKCYPIPRHDTVYWYQQGPGQDPQFLISFYEKMQSDKGSIPDRFSAQQFSDYHSELNMSSLELGDSALYFCASSAAGTGGKKLFFGSGTQLSVL.

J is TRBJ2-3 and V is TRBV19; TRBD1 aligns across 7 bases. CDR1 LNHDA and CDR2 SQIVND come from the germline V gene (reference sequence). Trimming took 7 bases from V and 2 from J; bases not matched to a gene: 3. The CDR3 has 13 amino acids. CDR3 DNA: TGTGCCAGTAACAAGGGGGCCACAGATACGCAGTATTTT. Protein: CASNKGATDTQYF.

The CDR3 sequence: CASSYPSKSPHNEQFF. The CDR3 nucleotides read TGTGCCAGCAGTTACCCTAGCAAGTCGCCACACAATGAGCAGTTCTTC. The chain has TRBV6-2 or TRBV6-3 and TRBJ2-1, with D perhaps TRBD2 (5 bases). Trimming removed 2 bases at V and 5 bases at J, with 16 bases between. CDR1 is MNHEY and CDR2 is SVGEGT in the germline V gene. This CDR3 has 16 residues.

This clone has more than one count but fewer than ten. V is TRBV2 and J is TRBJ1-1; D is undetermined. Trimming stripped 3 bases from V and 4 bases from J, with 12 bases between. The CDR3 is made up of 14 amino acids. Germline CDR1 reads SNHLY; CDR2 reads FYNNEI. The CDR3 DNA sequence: TGTGCCAGCAGTGACCGGGGATGGGGCACTGAAGCTTTCTTT. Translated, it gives CASSDRGWGTEAFF.

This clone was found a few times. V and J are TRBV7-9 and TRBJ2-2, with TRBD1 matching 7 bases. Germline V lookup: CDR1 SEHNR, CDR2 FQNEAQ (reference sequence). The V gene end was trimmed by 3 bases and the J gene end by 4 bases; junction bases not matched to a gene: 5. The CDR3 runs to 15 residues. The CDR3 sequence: CASSFGDRRTGELFF. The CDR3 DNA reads TGTGCCAGCAGCTTCGGGGACAGACGCACCGGGGAGCTGTTTTTT.

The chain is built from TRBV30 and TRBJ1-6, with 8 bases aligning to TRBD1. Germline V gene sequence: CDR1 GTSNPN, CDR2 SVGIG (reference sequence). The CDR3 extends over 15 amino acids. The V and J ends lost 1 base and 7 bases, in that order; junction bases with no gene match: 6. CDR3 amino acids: CAWSGRAGGNSPLHF. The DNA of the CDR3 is TGTGCCTGGAGTGGGCGGGCAGGGGGCAATTCACCCCTCCACTTT.

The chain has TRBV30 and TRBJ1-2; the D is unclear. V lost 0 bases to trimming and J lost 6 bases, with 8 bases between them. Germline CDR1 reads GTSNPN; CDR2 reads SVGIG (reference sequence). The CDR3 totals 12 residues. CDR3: CAWSVPGDGYTF. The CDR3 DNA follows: TGTGCCTGGAGTGTACCCGGGGATGGCTACACCTTC.

CDR3 in amino acids: CASSSGGSRNYGYTF. CDR3 nucleotides: TGTGCCAGCAGCTCCGGTGGGAGCCGTAACTATGGCTACACCTTC. V is TRBV6-6 and J is TRBJ1-2; D remains unclear. Germline V gene sequence: CDR1 MNHNY, CDR2 SVGAGI (reference sequence). The CDR3 has 15 amino acids. V was cut by 6 bases and J by 1 base, with 15 bases left in between.

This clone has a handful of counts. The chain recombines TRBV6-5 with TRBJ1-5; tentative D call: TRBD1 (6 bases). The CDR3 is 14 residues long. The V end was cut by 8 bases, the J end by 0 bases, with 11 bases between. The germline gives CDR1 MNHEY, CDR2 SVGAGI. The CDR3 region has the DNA TGTGCCAGCGATACAGGGTTTAGCAATCAGCCCCAGCATTTT. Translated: CASDTGFSNQPQHF.

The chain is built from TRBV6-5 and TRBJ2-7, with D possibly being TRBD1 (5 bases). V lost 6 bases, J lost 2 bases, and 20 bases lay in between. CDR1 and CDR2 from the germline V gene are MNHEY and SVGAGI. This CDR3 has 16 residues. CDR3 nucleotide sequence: TGTGCCAGCAGCTACGCGACAGTCCAATCTCCCTACGAGCAGTACTTC. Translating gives CASSYATVQSPYEQYF.

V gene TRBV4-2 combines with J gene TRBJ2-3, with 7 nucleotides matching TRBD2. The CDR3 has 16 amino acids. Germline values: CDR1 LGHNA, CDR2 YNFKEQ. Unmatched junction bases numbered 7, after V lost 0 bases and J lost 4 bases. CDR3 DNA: TGTGCCAGCAGCCAAGATCCGGGGGGTAGGGCAGATACGCAGTATTTT. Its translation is CASSQDPGGRADTQYF.

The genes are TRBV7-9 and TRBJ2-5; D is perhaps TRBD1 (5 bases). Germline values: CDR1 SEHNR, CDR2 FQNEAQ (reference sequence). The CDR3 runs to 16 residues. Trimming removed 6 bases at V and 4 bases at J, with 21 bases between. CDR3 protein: CASRNTVDKKGETQYF. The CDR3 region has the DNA TGTGCCAGCAGGAATACGGTGGACAAGAAGGGAGAGACCCAGTACTTC.

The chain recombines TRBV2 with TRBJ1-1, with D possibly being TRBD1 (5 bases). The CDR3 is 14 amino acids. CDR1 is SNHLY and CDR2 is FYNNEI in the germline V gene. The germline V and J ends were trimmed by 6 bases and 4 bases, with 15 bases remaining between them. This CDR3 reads CASSPRQGGTEAFF. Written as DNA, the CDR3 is TGTGCCAGCAGCCCACGGCAGGGAGGCACTGAAGCTTTCTTT.

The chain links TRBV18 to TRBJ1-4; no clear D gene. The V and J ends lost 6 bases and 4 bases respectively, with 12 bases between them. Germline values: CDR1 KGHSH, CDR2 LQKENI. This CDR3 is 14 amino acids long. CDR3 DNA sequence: TGTGCCAGCTCTAGAGGAGGGAGTAATGAAAAACTGTTTTTT. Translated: CASSRGGSNEKLFF.